This note documents a single TCR beta chain sequence. Its antigen is still unknown. No quality values exist for individual bases; no much larger clone is one base distant. A distance of 16 bases separates the germline ends of V and J, which lose 3 bases and 3 bases respectively. The CDR3 runs 16 amino acids, cysteine and phenylalanine included. The kept DNA is CDR3 alone, 48 bases in frame from the first base. In the germline V gene (reference sequence), CDR1 corresponds to LNHNV and CDR2 to YYDKDF. High-throughput TCR beta sequencing profiled peripheral blood CD8+ and CD4+ T cells from healthy donors, Susac syndrome patients and multiple sclerosis patients. The healthy donors served as controls matched for age and sex. Bulk CD8+ and CD4+ T cells were purified by magnetic negative isolation, while CD8+ TEMRA cells were enriched using FACS. Blood was drawn into EDTA tubes, processed within 24 hours, and PBMCs were isolated by density gradient centrifugation. PBMCs destined for TCR sequencing were cryopreserved in liquid nitrogen and later thawed in a 37 °C water bath. Purity of sorted or isolated CD4+, CD8+ and CD8+ TEMRA cells was at least 90%.

This sample is drawn from a study of CD8 T cells in Susac syndrome (dated by TCRdb to about 2019). About the study as a whole: Repertoire sequencing was used to test whether CD8+ T cell activation and differentiation in Susac syndrome was antigen driven. Clonality of the CD8+ T cell repertoire was compared between more than 9 healthy donors, about 14 Susac syndrome patients and around 15 multiple sclerosis patients.

The study at large found these results: The number of individuals in the TCR sequencing and HLA analysis was acknowledged as relatively small.

RNA was extracted using the RNeasy kit, and about 0.45 to 1 ug of the RNA was reverse transcribed with random hexamers. TCR beta CDR3 regions were amplified with the immunoSEQ multiplex PCR assay covering 54 Vbeta and 13 Jbeta segments. To correct PCR amplification bias, a synthetic template baseline was used for both primer optimization and computational correction. Regarding the original processing steps: Reads were annotated to V, D and J genes according to IMGT and were analyzed with immunoSEQ Analyzer, with only productive sequences retained. Clonality was calculated as one minus the Shannon entropy normalized by log2 of the number of productive unique sequences. For each patient and control, public and private clones were evaluated among the 100 most prevalent clones. Susac-specific clones were defined as absent from healthy and MS cohorts, over a thousand published viral clones and other ImmuneACCESS disease sequences. TCRdb ran its own pipeline on the public reads, namely fastp trimming at Q25 and MiXCR clone calling, and kept in-frame beta chains. Merged by CDR3 protein, the rows form single entries marked with the most common genes and DNA. TCRdb's processing, not the study's, gives the V and J calls here. Here the sample has under 150,000 distinct CDR3 sequences; about 93% occur a single time. The ten largest clones capture approximately 0.25% of the sample.

Sample: CD8+ T cells from PBMCs. This TCR was recovered from a human donor in good health. The rearranged chain carries TRBV15 and TRBJ2-3, and the D gene may be TRBD1, 6 bases matching. The CDR3 reads as follows: CATSSDDRRLTDTQYF. The DNA sequence is as follows: TGTGCCACCAGCAGCGATGACAGGCGCCTAACAGATACGCAGTATTTT.